This T cell receptor (beta chain) was documented in a study of cytomegalovirus exposure and HLA in healthy donors. Study at large: A subsequent analysis stated that the approximately 120 validation repertoires were run on the same platform as the approximately 700 first-cohort repertoires.

Worth noting for this clone: Its antigen remains unidentified.

Germline CDR1 SGHVS, CDR2 FQNEAQ. Trimming shortened V by 3 bases and J by 2 bases, and 7 bases separated the two germline ends. This CDR3 spans 13 amino acids. Whole-study results and caveats: Most observed TCR sequences were rare, whereas some public TCRs were detected in many donors. The investigators catalogued 150 to 200 TCR beta chains as cytomegalovirus-associated. For cytomegalovirus status, the classifier reportedly gave diagnoses with high specificity and sensitivity.

Only in-frame clones appear in the TCRdb table, and some are missing; sequencing was by immunoSEQ multiplex PCR. The sample includes 55,000 to 70,000 clones, roughly 91% seen only once; the top ten take approximately 1.7%. The material sequenced was PBMCs. The clonotype originates from a woman aged 18-29 years in good health and CMV-seronegative. This rearrangement joins TRBV7-8 to TRBJ1-2; the D is unclear. The CDR3 loop reads CASSFGSNYGYTF. The CDR3 nucleotides are TGTGCCAGCAGCTTTGGGAGCAACTATGGCTACACCTTC.